This T cell receptor (beta chain) was recovered during a study of neurological immune-mediated disorders. This clonotype was detected many times. V dropped 3 bases and J dropped 1; count of bases not matched to a gene: 8. CDR3 length: 18 amino acids. The cDNA was generated by 5'RACE with 10-nucleotide random UMIs. TCRdb processed the 5' RACE reads anew with MiXCR; each CDR3 protein has one entry. The table shows 40,000 or so distinct CDR3 sequences, with 7% to 8% occurring only once. The receptor's source is a woman aged 40-49 years in good health. The rearrangement joins TRBV12-3 or TRBV12-4 to TRBJ2-2; 10 positions agree with TRBD1. The sequenced sample was PBMCs. This chain's CDR3 is CASSLDRGLIENTGELFF. The CDR3 DNA follows: TGTGCCAGCAGTTTGGACAGGGGGTTAATCGAGAACACCGGGGAGCTGTTTTTT.